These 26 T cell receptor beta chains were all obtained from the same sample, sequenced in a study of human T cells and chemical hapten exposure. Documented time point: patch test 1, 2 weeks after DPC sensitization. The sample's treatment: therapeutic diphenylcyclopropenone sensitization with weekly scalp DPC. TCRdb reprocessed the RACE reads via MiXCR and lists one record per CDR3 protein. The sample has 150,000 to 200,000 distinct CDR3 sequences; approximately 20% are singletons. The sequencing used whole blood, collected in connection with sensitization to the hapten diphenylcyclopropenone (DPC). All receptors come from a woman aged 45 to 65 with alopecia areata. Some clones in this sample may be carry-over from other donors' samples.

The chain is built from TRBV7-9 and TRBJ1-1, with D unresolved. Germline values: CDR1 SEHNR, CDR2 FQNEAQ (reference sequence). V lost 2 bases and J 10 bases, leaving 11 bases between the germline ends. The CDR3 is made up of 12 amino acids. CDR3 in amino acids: CASSLSEEGAFF. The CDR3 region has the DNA TGTGCCAGCAGCTTATCGGAGGAGGGAGCTTTCTTT.

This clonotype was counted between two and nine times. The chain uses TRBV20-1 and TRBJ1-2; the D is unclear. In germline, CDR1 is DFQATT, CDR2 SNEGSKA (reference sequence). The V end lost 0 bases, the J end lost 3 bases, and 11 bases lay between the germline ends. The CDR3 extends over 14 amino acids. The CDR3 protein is CSARDDGGDYGYTF. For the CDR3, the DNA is TGCAGTGCTAGAGATGATGGTGGGGACTATGGCTACACCTTC.

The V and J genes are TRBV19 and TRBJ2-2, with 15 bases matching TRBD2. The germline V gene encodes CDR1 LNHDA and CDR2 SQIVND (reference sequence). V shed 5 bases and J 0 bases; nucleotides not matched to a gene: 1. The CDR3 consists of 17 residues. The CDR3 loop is CASSRTSGRANTGELFF. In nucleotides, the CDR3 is TGTGCCAGTAGTCGGACTAGCGGGAGGGCGAACACCGGGGAGCTGTTTTTT.

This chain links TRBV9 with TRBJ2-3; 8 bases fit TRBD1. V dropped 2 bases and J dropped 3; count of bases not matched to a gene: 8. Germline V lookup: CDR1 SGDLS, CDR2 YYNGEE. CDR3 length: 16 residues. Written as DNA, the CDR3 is TGTGCCAGCAGCGTCTTACAGGGGGAGACAACAGATACGCAGTATTTT. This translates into CASSVLQGETTDTQYF.

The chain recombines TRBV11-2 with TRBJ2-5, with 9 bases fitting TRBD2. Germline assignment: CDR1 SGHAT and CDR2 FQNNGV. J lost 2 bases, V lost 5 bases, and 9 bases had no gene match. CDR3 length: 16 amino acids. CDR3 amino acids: CASSQRGGRGQETQYF. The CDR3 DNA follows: TGTGCCAGCAGCCAGAGGGGCGGGAGGGGTCAAGAGACCCAGTACTTC.

The CDR3 DNA follows: TGTGCCAGCAGTTACAAGTTTCGGGGGGCAGCCAACACTGAAGCTTTCTTT. It codes for CASSYKFRGAANTEAFF. The chain uses TRBV6-5 and TRBJ1-1; maybe TRBD1 (6 bases). This CDR3 contains 17 residues. Trimming took off 2 bases at V and 2 bases at J, with 18 bases between the two ends. From germline, CDR1 is MNHEY and CDR2 SVGAGI.

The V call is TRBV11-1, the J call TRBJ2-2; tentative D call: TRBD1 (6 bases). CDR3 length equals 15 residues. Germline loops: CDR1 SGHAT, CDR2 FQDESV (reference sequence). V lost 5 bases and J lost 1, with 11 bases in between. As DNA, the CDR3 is TGTGCCAGCAGCCGATCACAGGGGAACACCGGGGAGCTGTTTTTT. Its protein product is CASSRSQGNTGELFF. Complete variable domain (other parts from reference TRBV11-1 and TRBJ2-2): EAEVAQSPRYKITEKSQAVAFWCDPISGHATLYWYRQILGQGPELLVQFQDESVVDDSQLPKDRFSAERLKGVDSTLKIQPAELGDSAMYLCASSRSQGNTGELFFGEGSRLTVL.

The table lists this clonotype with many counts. CDR3: CASSETGANTGELFF. For the CDR3, the DNA is TGTGCCAGCAGCGAGACAGGCGCGAACACCGGGGAGCTGTTTTTT. The V and J genes are TRBV28 and TRBJ2-2; maybe TRBD1 (6 bases). Trimming cost V 6 bases and J 0 bases, with 11 bases left between them. This CDR3 has 15 residues. Germline CDR1 and CDR2: MDHEN and SYDVKM.

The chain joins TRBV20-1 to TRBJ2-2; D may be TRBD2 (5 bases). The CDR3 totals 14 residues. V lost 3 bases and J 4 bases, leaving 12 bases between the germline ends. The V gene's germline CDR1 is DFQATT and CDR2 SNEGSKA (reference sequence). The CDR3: CSASGRAVTGELFF. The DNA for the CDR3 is TGCAGTGCTAGCGGCCGAGCGGTCACCGGGGAGCTGTTTTTT.

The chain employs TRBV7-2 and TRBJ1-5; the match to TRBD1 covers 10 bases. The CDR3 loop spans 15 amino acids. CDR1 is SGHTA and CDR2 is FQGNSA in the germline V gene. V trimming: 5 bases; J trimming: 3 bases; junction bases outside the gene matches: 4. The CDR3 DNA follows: TGTGCCAGCAGCCTGGACAGGGGGGTCAATCAGCCCCAGCATTTT. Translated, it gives CASSLDRGVNQPQHF.

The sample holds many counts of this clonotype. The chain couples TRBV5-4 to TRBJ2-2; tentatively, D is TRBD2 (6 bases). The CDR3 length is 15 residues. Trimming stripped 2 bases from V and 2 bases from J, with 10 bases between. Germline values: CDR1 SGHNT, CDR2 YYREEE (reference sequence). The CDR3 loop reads CASSFPGVNTGELFF. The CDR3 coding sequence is TGTGCCAGCAGCTTTCCGGGAGTTAACACCGGGGAGCTGTTTTTT.

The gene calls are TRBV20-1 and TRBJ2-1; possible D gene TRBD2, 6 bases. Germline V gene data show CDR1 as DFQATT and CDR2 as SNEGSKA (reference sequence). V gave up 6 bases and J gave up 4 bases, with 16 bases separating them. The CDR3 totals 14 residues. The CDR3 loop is CSAPSHGGYNEQFF. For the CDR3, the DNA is TGCAGTGCCCCCAGTCACGGAGGGTACAATGAGCAGTTCTTC.

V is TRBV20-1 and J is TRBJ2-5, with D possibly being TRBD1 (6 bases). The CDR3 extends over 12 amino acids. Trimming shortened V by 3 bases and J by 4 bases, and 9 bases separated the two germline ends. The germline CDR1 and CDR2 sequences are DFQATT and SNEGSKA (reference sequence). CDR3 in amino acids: CSASRGRETQYF. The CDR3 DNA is TGCAGTGCTAGTAGGGGGAGAGAGACCCAGTACTTC.

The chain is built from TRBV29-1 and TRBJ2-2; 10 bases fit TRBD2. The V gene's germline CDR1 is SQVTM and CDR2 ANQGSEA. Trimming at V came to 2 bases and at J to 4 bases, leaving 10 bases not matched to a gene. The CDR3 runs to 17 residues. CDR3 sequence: CSVELSLSGRVTGELFF. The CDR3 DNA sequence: TGCAGCGTTGAACTCTCTTTAAGCGGGAGGGTCACCGGGGAGCTGTTTTTT.

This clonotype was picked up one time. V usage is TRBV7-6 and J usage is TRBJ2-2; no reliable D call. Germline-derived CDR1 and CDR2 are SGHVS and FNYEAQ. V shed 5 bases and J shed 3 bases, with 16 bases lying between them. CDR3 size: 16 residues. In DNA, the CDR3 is TGTGCCAGCAGCCCGAGAACCCGGTTAGACACCGGGGAGCTGTTTTTT. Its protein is CASSPRTRLDTGELFF.

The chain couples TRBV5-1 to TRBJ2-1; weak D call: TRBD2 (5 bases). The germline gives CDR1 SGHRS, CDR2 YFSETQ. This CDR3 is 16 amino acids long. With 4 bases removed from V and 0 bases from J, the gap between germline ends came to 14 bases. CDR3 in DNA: TGCGCCAGCAGCCCTAATGTAGCGAGCTCCTACAATGAGCAGTTCTTC. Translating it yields CASSPNVASSYNEQFF. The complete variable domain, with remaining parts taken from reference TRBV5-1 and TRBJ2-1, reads KAGVTQTPRYLIKTRGQQVTLSCSPISGHRSVSWYQQTPGQGLQFLFEYFSETQRNKGNFPGRFSGRQFSNSRSEMNVSTLELGDSALYLCASSPNVASSYNEQFFGPGTRLTVL.

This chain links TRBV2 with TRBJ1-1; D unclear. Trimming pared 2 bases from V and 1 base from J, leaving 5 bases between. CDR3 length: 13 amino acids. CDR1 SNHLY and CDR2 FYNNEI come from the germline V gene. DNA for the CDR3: TGTGCCAGCAGTGAAACGGAGAACACTGAAGCTTTCTTT. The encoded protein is CASSETENTEAFF. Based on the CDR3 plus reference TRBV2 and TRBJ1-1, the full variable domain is EPEVTQTPSHQVTQMGQEVILRCVPISNHLYFYWYRQILGQKVEFLVSFYNNEISEKSEIFDDQFSVERPDGSNFTLKIRSTKLEDSAMYFCASSETENTEAFFGQGTRLTVV.

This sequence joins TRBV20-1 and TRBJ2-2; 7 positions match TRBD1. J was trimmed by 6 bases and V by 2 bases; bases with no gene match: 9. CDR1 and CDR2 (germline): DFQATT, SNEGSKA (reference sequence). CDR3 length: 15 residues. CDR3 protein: CSARHGQGDPGELFF. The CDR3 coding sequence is TGCAGTGCTAGACATGGGCAGGGGGATCCCGGGGAGCTGTTTTTT.

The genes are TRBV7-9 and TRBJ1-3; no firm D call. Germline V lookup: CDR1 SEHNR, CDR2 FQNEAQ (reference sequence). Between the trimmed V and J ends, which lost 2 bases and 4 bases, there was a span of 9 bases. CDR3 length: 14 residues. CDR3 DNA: TGTGCCAGCAGCTTAATATCTAGAGGAAACACCATATATTTT. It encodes CASSLISRGNTIYF.

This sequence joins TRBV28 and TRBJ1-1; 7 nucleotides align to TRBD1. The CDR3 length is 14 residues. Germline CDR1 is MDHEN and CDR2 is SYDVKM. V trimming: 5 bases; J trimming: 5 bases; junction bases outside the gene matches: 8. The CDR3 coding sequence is TGTGCCAGCAGTACGCGACAGGGTGGAACTGAAGCTTTCTTT. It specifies CASSTRQGGTEAFF.

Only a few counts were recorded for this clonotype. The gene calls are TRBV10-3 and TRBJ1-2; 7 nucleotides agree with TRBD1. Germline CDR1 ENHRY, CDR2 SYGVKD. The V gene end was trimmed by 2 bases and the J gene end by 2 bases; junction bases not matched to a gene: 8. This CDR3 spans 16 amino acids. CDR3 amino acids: CAISERTTGSNYGYTF. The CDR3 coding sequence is TGTGCCATCAGTGAGAGGACGACAGGGTCGAACTATGGCTACACCTTC.

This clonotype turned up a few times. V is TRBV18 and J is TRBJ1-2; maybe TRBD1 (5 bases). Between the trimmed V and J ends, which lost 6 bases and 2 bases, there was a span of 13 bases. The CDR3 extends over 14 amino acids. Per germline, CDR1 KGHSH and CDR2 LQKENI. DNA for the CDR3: TGTGCCAGCTCTCCCCCTGGACACAACTATGGCTACACCTTC. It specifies CASSPPGHNYGYTF.

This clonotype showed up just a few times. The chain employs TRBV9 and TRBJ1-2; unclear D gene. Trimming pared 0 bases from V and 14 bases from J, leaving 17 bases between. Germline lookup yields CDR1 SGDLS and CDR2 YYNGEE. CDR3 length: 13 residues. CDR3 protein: CASSVAVAEHLTF. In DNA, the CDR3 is TGTGCCAGCAGCGTAGCTGTGGCAGAACACCTAACCTTC. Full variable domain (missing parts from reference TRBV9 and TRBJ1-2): DSGVTQTPKHLITATGQRVTLRCSPRSGDLSVYWYQQSLDQGLQFLIQYYNGEERAKGNILERFSAQQFPDLHSELNLSSLELGDSALYFCASSVAVAEHLTFGSGTRLTVV.

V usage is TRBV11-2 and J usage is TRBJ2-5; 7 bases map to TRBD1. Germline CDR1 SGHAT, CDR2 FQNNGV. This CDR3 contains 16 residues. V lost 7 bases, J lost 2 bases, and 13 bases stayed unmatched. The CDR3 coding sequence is TGTGCCAGCAACCTAGGTGGCAGGGGGATGCAAGAGACCCAGTACTTC. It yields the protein CASNLGGRGMQETQYF.

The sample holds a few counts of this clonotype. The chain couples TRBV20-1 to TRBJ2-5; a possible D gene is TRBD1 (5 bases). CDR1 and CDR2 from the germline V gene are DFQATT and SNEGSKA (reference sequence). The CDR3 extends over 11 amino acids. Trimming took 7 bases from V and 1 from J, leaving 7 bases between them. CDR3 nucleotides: TGCAGTGGACAGTTCCAAGAGACCCAGTACTTC. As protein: CSGQFQETQYF.

The CDR3 sequence is CASRPLQGRRRYEQYF. DNA of the CDR3: TGTGCCAGCAGACCACTACAGGGCCGGCGGCGCTACGAGCAGTACTTC. The chain is built from TRBV11-2 and TRBJ2-7; the D gene is possibly TRBD1 (6 bases). V lost 6 bases, J lost 3 bases, and 21 bases lay in between. From germline, CDR1 is SGHAT and CDR2 FQNNGV. The CDR3 loop spans 16 amino acids.